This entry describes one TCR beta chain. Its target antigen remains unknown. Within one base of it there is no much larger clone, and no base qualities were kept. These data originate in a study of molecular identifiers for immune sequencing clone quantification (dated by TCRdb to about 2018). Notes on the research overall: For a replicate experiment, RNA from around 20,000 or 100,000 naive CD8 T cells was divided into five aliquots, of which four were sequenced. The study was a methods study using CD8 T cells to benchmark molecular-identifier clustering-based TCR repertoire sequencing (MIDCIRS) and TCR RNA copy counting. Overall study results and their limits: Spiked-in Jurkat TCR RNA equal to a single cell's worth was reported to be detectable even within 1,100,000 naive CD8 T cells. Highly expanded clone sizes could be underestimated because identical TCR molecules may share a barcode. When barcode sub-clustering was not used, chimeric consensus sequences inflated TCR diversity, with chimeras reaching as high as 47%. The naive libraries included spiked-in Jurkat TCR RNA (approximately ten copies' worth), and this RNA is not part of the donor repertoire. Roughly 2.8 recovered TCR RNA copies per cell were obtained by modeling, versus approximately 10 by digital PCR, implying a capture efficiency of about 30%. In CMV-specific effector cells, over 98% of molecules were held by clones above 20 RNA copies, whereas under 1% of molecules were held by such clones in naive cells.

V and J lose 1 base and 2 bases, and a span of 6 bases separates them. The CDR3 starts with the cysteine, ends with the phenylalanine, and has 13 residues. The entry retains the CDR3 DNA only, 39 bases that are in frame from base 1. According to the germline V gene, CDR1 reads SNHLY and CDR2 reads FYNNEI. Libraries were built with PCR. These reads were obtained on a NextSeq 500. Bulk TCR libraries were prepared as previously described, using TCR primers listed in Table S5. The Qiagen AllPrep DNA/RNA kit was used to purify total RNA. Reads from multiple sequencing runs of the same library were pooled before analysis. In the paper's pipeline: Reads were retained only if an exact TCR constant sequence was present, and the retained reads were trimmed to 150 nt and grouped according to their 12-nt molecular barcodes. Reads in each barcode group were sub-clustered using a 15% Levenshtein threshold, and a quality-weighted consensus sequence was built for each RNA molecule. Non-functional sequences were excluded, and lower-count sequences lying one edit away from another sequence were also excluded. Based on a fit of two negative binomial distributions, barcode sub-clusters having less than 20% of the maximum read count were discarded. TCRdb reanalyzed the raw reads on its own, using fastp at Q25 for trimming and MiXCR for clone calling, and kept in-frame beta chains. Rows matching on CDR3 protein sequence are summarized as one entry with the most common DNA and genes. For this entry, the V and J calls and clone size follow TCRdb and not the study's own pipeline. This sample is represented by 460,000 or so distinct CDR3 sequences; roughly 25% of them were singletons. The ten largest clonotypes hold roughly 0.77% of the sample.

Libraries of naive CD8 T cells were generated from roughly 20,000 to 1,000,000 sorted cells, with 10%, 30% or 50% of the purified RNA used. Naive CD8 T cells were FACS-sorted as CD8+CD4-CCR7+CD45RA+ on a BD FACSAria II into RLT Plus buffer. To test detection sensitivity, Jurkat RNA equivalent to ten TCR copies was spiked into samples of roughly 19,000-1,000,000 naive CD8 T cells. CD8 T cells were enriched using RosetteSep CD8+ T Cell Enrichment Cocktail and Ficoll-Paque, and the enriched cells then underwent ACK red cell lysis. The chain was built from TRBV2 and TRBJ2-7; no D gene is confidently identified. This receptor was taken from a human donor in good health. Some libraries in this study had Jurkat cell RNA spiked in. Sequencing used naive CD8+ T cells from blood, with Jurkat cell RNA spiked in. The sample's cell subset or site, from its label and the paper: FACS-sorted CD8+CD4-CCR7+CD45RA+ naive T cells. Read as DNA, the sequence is TGTGCCAGCAGTGAAGGCACGACCTACGAGCAGTACTTC. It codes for CASSEGTTYEQYF.